This is a list of T cell receptor beta chains from one sample in a study of response to subunit inactivated influenza vaccine. TCRdb processed the RT-PCR reads anew with MiXCR; each CDR3 protein has one entry. The data contain 430,000 or so distinct CDR3 sequences, approximately 11% of them singletons. Sequenced here: PBMCs from blood, sampled 40 to 50 days after vaccination. The receptors shown here come from a middle-aged man who received an inactivated influenza vaccine. Each CDR3 is given with its conserved first and last residue. D genes are given only for firm matches. Rows give clone size only sometimes, using once, few, many, or a class for an expanded clone.

V: TRBV7-2
size: .
D: TRBD2
J: TRBJ2-1
CDR3: CASSPSWGRGNNEQFF
DNA: TGTGCCAGCAGCCCCTCGTGGGGGAGGGGTAACAATGAGCAGTTCTTC

V: TRBV12-3/TRBV12-4
size: .
D: .
J: TRBJ2-5
CDR3: CASRERETGGETQYF
DNA: TGTGCCAGCAGGGAGAGGGAAACGGGCGGGGAGACCCAGTACTTC

V: TRBV5-1
size: few
D: TRBD2
J: TRBJ2-1
CDR3: CASSTLGRVRVNEQFF
DNA: TGCGCCAGCAGCACCCTCGGGAGGGTACGAGTCAATGAGCAGTTCTTC

V: TRBV2
size: few
D: TRBD1
J: TRBJ1-3
CDR3: CASSAETGGVGNTIYF
DNA: TGTGCCAGCAGTGCCGAGACAGGGGGCGTTGGAAACACCATATATTTT

V: TRBV4-1
size: once
D: .
J: TRBJ2-5
CDR3: CASSRGSRPSGETQYF
DNA: TGCGCCAGCAGCCGAGGATCGCGGCCTAGTGGGGAGACCCAGTACTTC

V: TRBV5-1
size: few
D: .
J: TRBJ2-5
CDR3: CASSSNYRQETQYF
DNA: TGCGCCAGCAGCTCAAACTATCGACAAGAGACCCAGTACTTC

V: TRBV6-2/TRBV6-3
size: many
D: TRBD2
J: TRBJ2-1
CDR3: CASSSSGSYNEQFF
DNA: TGTGCCAGCAGCTCTAGCGGGAGCTACAATGAGCAGTTCTTC

V: TRBV6-1
size: few
D: TRBD1
J: TRBJ1-2
CDR3: CASTGDRANYGYTF
DNA: TGTGCCAGCACCGGGGACAGAGCTAACTATGGCTACACCTTC

V: TRBV6-1
size: few
D: TRBD1
J: TRBJ1-5
CDR3: CASSPSAGQGYSQHF
DNA: TGTGCCAGCAGTCCTAGCGCGGGACAGGGTTACTCCCAGCATTTT

V: TRBV20-1
size: .
D: TRBD1
J: TRBJ2-7
CDR3: CSVTPLGQGANEQYF
DNA: TGCAGTGTCACCCCTTTGGGGCAGGGGGCAAACGAGCAGTACTTC

V: TRBV4-2
size: few
D: .
J: TRBJ2-4
CDR3: CASSPQLGSKNIQYF
DNA: TGTGCCAGCAGCCCCCAGCTGGGATCCAAAAACATTCAGTACTTC

V: TRBV5-1
size: .
D: .
J: TRBJ2-1
CDR3: CASSSLRGSREQFF
DNA: TGCGCCAGCAGCTCGCTCAGGGGAAGTCGTGAGCAGTTCTTC

V: TRBV20-1
size: many
D: TRBD2
J: TRBJ2-2
CDR3: CSAREPLAGLNTGELFF
DNA: TGCAGTGCTAGAGAGCCACTAGCGGGACTTAACACCGGGGAGCTGTTTTTT

V: TRBV9
size: .
D: TRBD2
J: TRBJ2-5
CDR3: CASSATRKGLAGGPSKETQYF
DNA: TGTGCCAGCAGCGCAACAAGGAAGGGACTAGCGGGGGGCCCCTCTAAAGAGACCCAGTACTTC

V: TRBV7-2
size: .
D: .
J: TRBJ2-3
CDR3: CASSLGGAVDTQYF
DNA: TGTGCCAGCAGCTTAGGGGGGGCAGTAGATACGCAGTATTTT

V: TRBV4-2
size: few
D: TRBD2
J: TRBJ2-1
CDR3: CASRVAGGRDEQFF
DNA: TGTGCCAGCAGGGTAGCGGGAGGCCGGGATGAGCAGTTCTTC

V: TRBV9
size: many
D: TRBD1
J: TRBJ1-2
CDR3: CASSGSPGQGLGYTF
DNA: TGTGCCAGCAGCGGGTCGCCGGGACAGGGTTTGGGCTACACCTTC

V: TRBV10-3
size: few
D: .
J: TRBJ1-2
CDR3: CAISPQGNGYTF
DNA: TGTGCCATCAGCCCCCAGGGGAATGGCTACACCTTC

V: TRBV2
size: few
D: TRBD1
J: TRBJ2-5
CDR3: CASSKGTGGPQETQYF
DNA: TGTGCCAGCAGTAAAGGGACAGGGGGTCCTCAAGAGACCCAGTACTTC

V: TRBV20-1
size: few
D: .
J: TRBJ1-3
CDR3: CSARGNSGNTIYF
DNA: TGCAGTGCTAGAGGGAACTCTGGAAACACCATATATTTT

V: TRBV6-1
size: .
D: TRBD1
J: TRBJ2-1
CDR3: CASSDAWDRGIYNEQFF
DNA: TGTGCCAGCAGTGACGCGTGGGACAGGGGGATCTACAATGAGCAGTTCTTC

V: TRBV6-5
size: .
D: .
J: TRBJ2-2
CDR3: CASRYMNTGELFF
DNA: TGTGCCAGCAGATACATGAACACCGGGGAGCTGTTTTTT

V: TRBV4-1
size: few
D: .
J: TRBJ1-2
CDR3: CASSQAVLPYGYTF
DNA: TGCGCCAGCAGCCAAGCCGTGTTGCCGTATGGCTACACCTTC

V: TRBV15
size: .
D: .
J: TRBJ2-7
CDR3: CATSRDRVRGEQYF
DNA: TGTGCCACCAGCAGAGATCGCGTAAGGGGCGAGCAGTACTTC

V: TRBV20-1
size: few
D: TRBD1
J: TRBJ1-6
CDR3: CSAGQGAESPLHF
DNA: TGCAGTGCTGGACAGGGGGCGGAATCACCCCTCCACTTT

V: TRBV29-1
size: once
D: TRBD1
J: TRBJ2-3
CDR3: CSDWTGISTDTQYF
DNA: TGCAGCGATTGGACAGGGATAAGCACAGATACGCAGTATTTT

V: TRBV28
size: .
D: TRBD2
J: TRBJ2-7
CDR3: CASRGTSGTPGVHEQYF
DNA: TGTGCCAGCAGGGGGACTAGCGGGACTCCCGGGGTCCACGAGCAGTACTTC

V: TRBV5-1
size: many
D: TRBD2
J: TRBJ2-1
CDR3: CASSFASGRAAYNEQFF
DNA: TGCGCCAGCAGCTTCGCTAGCGGGAGGGCCGCCTACAATGAGCAGTTCTTC

V: TRBV7-2
size: .
D: .
J: TRBJ2-1
CDR3: CASSLASTYNEQFF
DNA: TGTGCCAGCAGCTTAGCTTCTACCTACAATGAGCAGTTCTTC

V: TRBV11-2
size: .
D: TRBD1
J: TRBJ1-3
CDR3: CASSPREVHRGLRGNTIYF
DNA: TGTGCCAGCAGCCCTAGGGAGGTACACAGGGGGCTAAGAGGAAACACCATATATTTT

V: TRBV6-5
size: few
D: TRBD1
J: TRBJ2-1
CDR3: CASSYWSGGNNEQFF
DNA: TGTGCCAGCAGTTACTGGTCAGGGGGAAATAATGAGCAGTTCTTC

V: TRBV6-1
size: many
D: .
J: TRBJ1-3
CDR3: CASSSTSGTTYTIYF
DNA: TGTGCCAGCAGTAGTACTTCCGGGACAACGTACACCATATATTTT

V: TRBV20-1
size: .
D: .
J: TRBJ1-1
CDR3: CSARAGSVNTEAFF
DNA: TGCAGTGCTAGAGCAGGGTCCGTGAACACTGAAGCTTTCTTT

V: TRBV11-1
size: few
D: TRBD1
J: TRBJ2-7
CDR3: CASSRTGTGFAEQYF
DNA: TGTGCCAGCAGCCGCACCGGGACAGGGTTCGCCGAGCAGTACTTC

V: TRBV4-3
size: few
D: .
J: TRBJ2-3
CDR3: CASSQDQRRETDTQYF
DNA: TGCGCCAGCAGCCAAGACCAGCGGAGGGAGACAGATACGCAGTATTTT

V: TRBV29-1
size: .
D: .
J: TRBJ2-5
CDR3: CSAWGTAPRRETQYF
DNA: TGCAGCGCCTGGGGAACGGCACCTCGTAGAGAGACCCAGTACTTC

V: TRBV4-2
size: many
D: .
J: TRBJ1-2
CDR3: CASSQDWSHRALDGYTF
DNA: TGTGCCAGCAGCCAAGATTGGTCCCACAGGGCGCTTGATGGCTACACCTTC

V: TRBV10-3
size: .
D: TRBD1
J: TRBJ2-7
CDR3: CAICGTGTGAYEQYF
DNA: TGTGCCATCTGTGGTACCGGGACAGGGGCTTACGAGCAGTACTTC

V: TRBV5-8
size: many
D: .
J: TRBJ1-3
CDR3: CASSLSYTIYF
DNA: TGTGCCAGCAGCTTGAGCTACACCATATATTTT

V: TRBV4-3
size: .
D: .
J: TRBJ2-1
CDR3: CASSQDRRARHNEQFF
DNA: TGCGCCAGCAGCCAAGATCGTCGGGCACGCCACAATGAGCAGTTCTTC

V: TRBV7-9
size: .
D: TRBD2
J: TRBJ2-1
CDR3: CASPGREGPYNEQFF
DNA: TGTGCCAGCCCCGGACGGGAGGGCCCCTACAATGAGCAGTTCTTC

V: TRBV12-3/TRBV12-4
size: .
D: .
J: TRBJ1-1
CDR3: CASSLGGIITEAFF
DNA: TGTGCCAGCAGTTTAGGTGGTATTATAACTGAAGCTTTCTTT

V: TRBV5-1
size: .
D: .
J: TRBJ2-6
CDR3: CASSFEVPGANVLTF
DNA: TGCGCCAGCAGCTTCGAAGTACCTGGGGCCAACGTCCTGACTTTC

V: TRBV2
size: few
D: .
J: TRBJ2-1
CDR3: CASSVLSLREQFF
DNA: TGTGCCAGCAGTGTCCTCTCGTTAAGGGAGCAGTTCTTC

V: TRBV4-3
size: .
D: .
J: TRBJ1-2
CDR3: CASSQAAVNYGYTF
DNA: TGCGCCAGCAGCCAAGCGGCGGTGAACTATGGCTACACCTTC

V: TRBV7-8
size: few
D: TRBD1
J: TRBJ2-3
CDR3: CASSYRSPGGVTDTQYF
DNA: TGTGCCAGCAGCTACCGCTCCCCAGGGGGCGTAACAGATACGCAGTATTTT

V: TRBV6-5
size: few
D: .
J: TRBJ2-3
CDR3: CASSYSGGTTDTQYF
DNA: TGTGCCAGCAGTTACTCGGGCGGGACGACAGATACGCAGTATTTT

V: TRBV10-3
size: .
D: .
J: TRBJ2-7
CDR3: CAISRLDTYEQYF
DNA: TGTGCCATCAGTAGACTAGATACCTACGAGCAGTACTTC

V: TRBV28
size: few
D: .
J: TRBJ1-3
CDR3: CASSPRGFGNTIYF
DNA: TGTGCCAGCAGTCCCAGGGGTTTCGGAAACACCATATATTTT

V: TRBV12-3/TRBV12-4
size: few
D: TRBD2
J: TRBJ2-1
CDR3: CASSSTSSLNNEQFF
DNA: TGTGCCAGCAGCTCGACTAGCTCTCTTAACAATGAGCAGTTCTTC

V: TRBV12-3/TRBV12-4
size: .
D: .
J: TRBJ1-5
CDR3: CASSFAQSSNQPQHF
DNA: TGTGCCAGCAGTTTTGCACAGAGTAGCAATCAGCCCCAGCATTTT

V: TRBV11-2
size: few
D: .
J: TRBJ2-1
CDR3: CASSSPSSYNEQFF
DNA: TGTGCCAGCAGCTCCCCGAGCTCCTACAATGAGCAGTTCTTC

V: TRBV12-3/TRBV12-4
size: .
D: TRBD2
J: TRBJ2-1
CDR3: CASSWSSGGPYNEQFF
DNA: TGTGCCAGCAGTTGGTCGAGCGGGGGACCTTACAATGAGCAGTTCTTC

V: TRBV20-1
size: .
D: .
J: TRBJ2-1
CDR3: CRPEGAGQPNEQFF
DNA: TGCAGGCCGGAGGGAGCGGGTCAGCCCAATGAGCAGTTCTTC

V: TRBV5-6
size: few
D: .
J: TRBJ2-3
CDR3: CASSQGSTQYF
DNA: TGTGCCAGCAGCCAGGGGTCCACGCAGTATTTT

V: TRBV29-1
size: many
D: .
J: TRBJ2-5
CDR3: CSVKTDSETQYF
DNA: TGCAGCGTAAAGACAGATTCGGAGACCCAGTACTTC

V: TRBV20-1
size: .
D: TRBD2
J: TRBJ2-7
CDR3: CSAPELAGISYEQYF
DNA: TGCAGTGCCCCTGAACTAGCGGGTATAAGCTACGAGCAGTACTTC

V: TRBV9
size: many
D: TRBD2
J: TRBJ2-7
CDR3: CASSETGTSDYEQYF
DNA: TGTGCCAGCAGCGAAACCGGGACTAGCGACTACGAGCAGTACTTC

V: TRBV10-2
size: many
D: .
J: TRBJ2-1
CDR3: CASSDSSLDEQFF
DNA: TGCGCCAGCAGTGATTCTTCTTTGGATGAGCAGTTCTTC

V: TRBV12-3/TRBV12-4
size: .
D: .
J: TRBJ2-4
CDR3: CASSLRGHIQYF
DNA: TGTGCCAGCAGTTTACGTGGACACATTCAGTACTTC